A single sample gave rise to the 26 T cell receptor beta chains below, sequenced in a study of blood T cells in healthy people across ages. Sample-barcoded 5' priming and a J-beta primer mix drove a second PCR of roughly 7 to 11 cycles. TCRdb called the 5' RACE reads again in MiXCR, with one record for every CDR3 protein. The repertoire holds some 710,000 distinct CDR3 sequences, with around 45% as singletons. Material: blood. The source is a man at least 80 years old in good health.

J is TRBJ1-5 and V is TRBV28, with D unclear. CDR1 is MDHEN and CDR2 is SYDVKM in the germline V gene. There are 15 residues in the CDR3. V was clipped by 3 bases and J by 0 bases, with 9 bases between them. CDR3 bases: TGTGCCAGCAGTTTTCCGAAGGCTAGCAATCAGCCCCAGCATTTT. It codes for CASSFPKASNQPQHF.

The chain couples TRBV28 to TRBJ1-1, with TRBD1 matching 9 bases. The CDR3 is 16 amino acids. V lost 5 bases, J lost 6 bases, and 13 bases stayed unmatched. CDR1 is MDHEN and CDR2 is SYDVKM in the germline V gene. CDR3 loop: CASSLNSGQGIAEAFF. CDR3 sequence (DNA): TGTGCCAGCAGTCTAAACTCTGGACAGGGGATCGCTGAAGCTTTCTTT.

This clonotype was counted once. V and J are TRBV4-2 and TRBJ2-5; weak D call: TRBD1 (5 bases). Germline CDR1 reads LGHNA; CDR2 reads YNFKEQ. Trimming took off 0 bases at V and 1 base at J, with 9 bases between the two ends. CDR3 length equals 15 residues. This CDR3 reads CASSQDTGPQETQYF. CDR3 nucleotides: TGTGCCAGCAGCCAAGATACAGGCCCCCAAGAGACCCAGTACTTC.

The chain links TRBV6-1 to TRBJ1-2; D remains ambiguous. The germline V gene encodes CDR1 MNHNS and CDR2 SASEGT. V lost 7 bases, J lost 8 bases, and 14 bases lay in between. The CDR3 is made up of 12 amino acids. The DNA for the CDR3 is TGTGCCAGCATGACGGGTGGAGGCGGCTACACCTTC. Its translation: CASMTGGGGYTF.

This clonotype was counted ten times or more. V and J are TRBV20-1 and TRBJ2-1; unclear D gene. The CDR3 runs to 16 residues. The ends were cut back, 2 bases at V and 4 bases at J, with 18 bases in the middle. In germline, CDR1 is DFQATT, CDR2 SNEGSKA (reference sequence). This chain's CDR3 is CSARNERRRNYNEQFF. CDR3 bases: TGCAGTGCTAGAAACGAAAGAAGACGGAATTACAATGAGCAGTTCTTC.

The V gene is TRBV7-2, the J gene TRBJ2-7, with 7 positions matching TRBD2. Germline V gene data show CDR1 as SGHTA and CDR2 as FQGNSA. V shed 4 bases, J shed 4 bases, and the junction held 7 bases outside the gene matches. This CDR3 spans 14 amino acids. The CDR3 DNA reads as TGTGCCAGCAGCTCCTGGGGGGGGGAATACGAGCAGTACTTC. Encoded protein: CASSSWGGEYEQYF.

The rearrangement links TRBV7-9 to TRBJ1-1, with D uncertain. From germline, CDR1 is SEHNR and CDR2 FQNEAQ (reference sequence). V lost 4 bases and J 0 bases, leaving 12 bases between the germline ends. This CDR3 has 15 amino acids. Here the CDR3 reads CASSSDLGMNTEAFF. The CDR3 bases are TGTGCCAGCAGCTCCGATTTAGGGATGAACACTGAAGCTTTCTTT. The full variable domain, in which reference TRBV7-9 and TRBJ1-1 provide the parts outside the CDR3, is DTGVSQNPRHKITKRGQNVTFRCDPISEHNRLYWYRQTLGQGPEFLTYFQNEAQLEKSRLLSDRFSAERPKGSFSTLEIQRTEQGDSAMYLCASSSDLGMNTEAFFGQGTRLTVV.

The rearrangement joins TRBV4-1 to TRBJ1-5; possible D gene TRBD1, 5 bases. The CDR3 length is 15 residues. Deletions cut 4 bases from V and 3 bases from J, with 13 bases between. Germline V gene data show CDR1 as MGHRA and CDR2 as YSYEKL. The CDR3 protein is CASSLGAPDNQPQHF. The DNA of the CDR3 is TGCGCCAGCAGCCTTGGGGCCCCCGACAATCAGCCCCAGCATTTT.

The V gene is TRBV20-1, the J gene TRBJ2-1, with 7 bases identical to TRBD2. CDR1 is DFQATT and CDR2 is SNEGSKA in the germline V gene (reference sequence). This CDR3 has 15 residues. Trimming took 1 base from V and 7 from J; bases not matched to a gene: 10. The CDR3 protein is CSARGGGSYGNEQFF. DNA of the CDR3: TGCAGTGCTAGAGGAGGCGGGAGTTATGGGAATGAGCAGTTCTTC.

This clonotype was detected only once. CDR3 residues: CASSLLTGGDGANVLTF. DNA of the CDR3: TGTGCCAGCAGCCTCCTAACAGGGGGCGATGGGGCCAACGTCCTGACTTTC. The genes are TRBV6-1 and TRBJ2-6, with 9 bases identical to TRBD1. V shed 6 bases and J 3 bases; nucleotides not matched to a gene: 9. This CDR3 has 17 amino acids. Germline lookup yields CDR1 MNHNS and CDR2 SASEGT.

V and J are TRBV29-1 and TRBJ2-1; tentatively, D is TRBD2 (6 bases). CDR1 and CDR2 from the germline V gene are SQVTM and ANQGSEA. This CDR3 contains 15 residues. V was pared by 1 base and J by 3 bases, with 13 bases between. This CDR3 reads CSVEGRESLYNEQFF. CDR3 in DNA: TGCAGCGTTGAAGGGCGGGAATCCCTCTACAATGAGCAGTTCTTC.

The DNA for the CDR3 is TGTGCCAACACCAAACGGGCCGGTGATGAGCAGTACTTC. Its translation is CANTKRAGDEQYF. The rearrangement links TRBV5-8 to TRBJ2-5, with D unclear. The CDR3 covers 13 residues. Trimming removed 9 bases at V and 11 bases at J, with 23 bases between. Germline lookup yields CDR1 SGHTS and CDR2 YDEGEE.

The J gene is TRBJ1-5, the V gene TRBV7-2, with 9 bases that match TRBD1. J was trimmed by 6 bases and V by 1 base; bases with no gene match: 7. CDR3 length: 16 amino acids. Per the germline V gene, CDR1 is SGHTA and CDR2 is FQGNSA. CDR3 sequence (DNA): TGTGCCAGCAGCTTAGTTGGGACAGGGTCTTCTCAGCCCCAGCATTTT. Amino acids: CASSLVGTGSSQPQHF.

This clonotype was found a few times. J is TRBJ2-3 and V is TRBV7-2; perhaps D is TRBD1 or TRBD2 (6 bases each). Trimming pared 0 bases from V and 3 bases from J, leaving 13 bases between. Germline loops: CDR1 SGHTA, CDR2 FQGNSA. The CDR3 sequence is 16 residues long. The CDR3 nucleotides are TGTGCCAGCAGCTTAGCGCAAGGGGGGCGGACAGATACGCAGTATTTT. Translated: CASSLAQGGRTDTQYF.

There are many counts of this clonotype. The V call is TRBV12-3 or TRBV12-4, the J call TRBJ2-5; no clear D gene. This CDR3 has 11 residues. Trimming cost V 5 bases and J 4 bases, with 5 bases left between them. In DNA, the CDR3 is TGTGCCAGCAGTAGTCCAGAGACCCAGTACTTC. Protein: CASSSPETQYF.

Only a few counts were recorded for this clonotype. V usage is TRBV7-3 and J usage is TRBJ2-7; 8 nucleotides agree with TRBD2. V was pared by 5 bases and J by 3 bases, with 3 bases of the junction left unmatched. CDR3 length equals 13 residues. Per the germline V gene, CDR1 is SGHTA and CDR2 is FQGTGA. The CDR3 reads CASSARGGYEQYF. The DNA of the CDR3 is TGTGCCAGCAGCGCCCGGGGGGGCTACGAGCAGTACTTC. The full variable domain, in which reference TRBV7-3 and TRBJ2-7 provide the parts outside the CDR3, is GAGVSQTPSNKVTEKGKYVELRCDPISGHTALYWYRQSLGQGPEFLIYFQGTGAADDSGLPNDRFFAVRPEGSVSTLKIQRTERGDSAVYLCASSARGGYEQYFGPGTRLTVT.

This clonotype came up a few times. This sequence joins TRBV28 and TRBJ1-2, with TRBD1 matching 8 bases. Germline loops: CDR1 MDHEN, CDR2 SYDVKM. The CDR3 has 16 amino acids. Germline trimming cut 7 bases from V and 3 bases from J; bases unmatched to any gene: 13. Here the CDR3 DNA reads TGTGCCAGCACCCCCTTGCAGGGGGCATCGGACTATGGCTACACCTTC. Translated, it gives CASTPLQGASDYGYTF.

This clonotype showed up just a few times. V usage is TRBV7-2 and J usage is TRBJ1-2; D is unclear. V was cut by 0 bases and J by 7 bases, with 15 bases left in between. Per germline, CDR1 SGHTA and CDR2 FQGNSA. The CDR3 loop spans 15 amino acids. The CDR3 DNA reads TGTGCCAGCAGCTTAGCGCTAAGTCTCTCTAGTGGCTACACCTTC. It specifies CASSLALSLSSGYTF.

The rearrangement links TRBV6-5 to TRBJ2-2; 7 bases are shared with TRBD2. The length of the CDR3 is 16 residues. V lost 0 bases to trimming and J lost 3 bases; unmatched junction nucleotides: 4. Germline assignment: CDR1 MNHEY and CDR2 SVGAGI. Here the CDR3 DNA reads TGTGCCAGCAGTTACTCTGCAGGGAGGGACACCGGGGAGCTGTTTTTT. Amino acid sequence: CASSYSAGRDTGELFF.

This clonotype was recorded once. The rearrangement uses TRBV6-1 and TRBJ2-5, with D uncertain. CDR3 length equals 14 residues. Germline V CDR1 and CDR2: MNHNS, SASEGT. Trimming stripped 5 bases from V and 5 bases from J, with 15 bases between. The CDR3 DNA follows: TGTGCCAGCAGTCCGACTGCATCAGCGGAGACCCAGTACTTC. This translates into CASSPTASAETQYF.

The chain couples TRBV6-1 to TRBJ2-1, with D unresolved. The V gene lost 4 bases and the J gene lost 8 bases, with 12 bases spanning the gap. Germline V gene lookup returns CDR1 MNHNS and CDR2 SASEGT. This CDR3 comprises 13 residues. CDR3 nucleotides: TGTGCCAGCAGTGCCAAAAGTTATGATGAGCAGTTCTTC. It translates to CASSAKSYDEQFF.

Only a few counts were recorded for this clonotype. The chain joins TRBV5-1 to TRBJ2-7; a possible D gene is TRBD2 (5 bases). CDR3 length equals 14 residues. The germline gives CDR1 SGHRS, CDR2 YFSETQ. Trimming shortened V by 4 bases and J by 3 bases, and 14 bases separated the two germline ends. CDR3 sequence reads: CASSRDGAGYEQYF. As DNA, the CDR3 is TGCGCCAGCAGCCGGGATGGAGCAGGCTACGAGCAGTACTTC.

This clonotype came up a few times. The chain uses TRBV7-2 and TRBJ2-7; possible D gene TRBD2, 6 bases. Trimming stripped 1 base from V and 3 bases from J, with 16 bases between. The CDR3 is made up of 16 amino acids. Germline CDR1 and CDR2: SGHTA and FQGNSA. CDR3 region: CASSLESSVRGYEQYF. The CDR3 DNA reads TGTGCCAGCAGCTTAGAATCTAGCGTGAGGGGCTACGAGCAGTACTTC.

This clonotype came up many times. The CDR3: CSVGTSGTSTDTQYF. In DNA, the CDR3 is TGCAGCGTCGGGACTAGCGGAACTAGCACAGATACGCAGTATTTT. The V and J genes are TRBV29-1 and TRBJ2-3, with 11 positions matching TRBD2. Trimming removed 6 bases from V and 0 bases from J; junction bases left unmatched: 5. CDR1 and CDR2 from the germline V gene are SQVTM and ANQGSEA. The CDR3 loop spans 15 amino acids.

In this sample, this clonotype turned up a few times. This sequence joins TRBV4-2 and TRBJ2-1, with D possibly matching TRBD2 (7 bases). In germline, CDR1 is LGHNA, CDR2 YNFKEQ. The CDR3 extends over 16 amino acids. Trimming stripped 1 base from V and 5 bases from J, with 15 bases between. CDR3 nucleotides: TGTGCCAGCAGCCAAGGAACGGGGGCGGGGGACAATGAGCAGTTCTTC. Translated, it gives CASSQGTGAGDNEQFF.

The genes are TRBV6-1 and TRBJ2-4; TRBD2 matches at 10 bases. The germline V gene has CDR1 MNHNS and CDR2 SASEGT. V trimming: 4 bases; J trimming: 6 bases; junction bases outside the gene matches: 6. CDR3 length: 15 residues. The CDR3 loop is CASSAAGGTVNIQYF. The DNA of the CDR3 is TGTGCCAGCAGTGCAGCGGGAGGGACCGTAAACATTCAGTACTTC.